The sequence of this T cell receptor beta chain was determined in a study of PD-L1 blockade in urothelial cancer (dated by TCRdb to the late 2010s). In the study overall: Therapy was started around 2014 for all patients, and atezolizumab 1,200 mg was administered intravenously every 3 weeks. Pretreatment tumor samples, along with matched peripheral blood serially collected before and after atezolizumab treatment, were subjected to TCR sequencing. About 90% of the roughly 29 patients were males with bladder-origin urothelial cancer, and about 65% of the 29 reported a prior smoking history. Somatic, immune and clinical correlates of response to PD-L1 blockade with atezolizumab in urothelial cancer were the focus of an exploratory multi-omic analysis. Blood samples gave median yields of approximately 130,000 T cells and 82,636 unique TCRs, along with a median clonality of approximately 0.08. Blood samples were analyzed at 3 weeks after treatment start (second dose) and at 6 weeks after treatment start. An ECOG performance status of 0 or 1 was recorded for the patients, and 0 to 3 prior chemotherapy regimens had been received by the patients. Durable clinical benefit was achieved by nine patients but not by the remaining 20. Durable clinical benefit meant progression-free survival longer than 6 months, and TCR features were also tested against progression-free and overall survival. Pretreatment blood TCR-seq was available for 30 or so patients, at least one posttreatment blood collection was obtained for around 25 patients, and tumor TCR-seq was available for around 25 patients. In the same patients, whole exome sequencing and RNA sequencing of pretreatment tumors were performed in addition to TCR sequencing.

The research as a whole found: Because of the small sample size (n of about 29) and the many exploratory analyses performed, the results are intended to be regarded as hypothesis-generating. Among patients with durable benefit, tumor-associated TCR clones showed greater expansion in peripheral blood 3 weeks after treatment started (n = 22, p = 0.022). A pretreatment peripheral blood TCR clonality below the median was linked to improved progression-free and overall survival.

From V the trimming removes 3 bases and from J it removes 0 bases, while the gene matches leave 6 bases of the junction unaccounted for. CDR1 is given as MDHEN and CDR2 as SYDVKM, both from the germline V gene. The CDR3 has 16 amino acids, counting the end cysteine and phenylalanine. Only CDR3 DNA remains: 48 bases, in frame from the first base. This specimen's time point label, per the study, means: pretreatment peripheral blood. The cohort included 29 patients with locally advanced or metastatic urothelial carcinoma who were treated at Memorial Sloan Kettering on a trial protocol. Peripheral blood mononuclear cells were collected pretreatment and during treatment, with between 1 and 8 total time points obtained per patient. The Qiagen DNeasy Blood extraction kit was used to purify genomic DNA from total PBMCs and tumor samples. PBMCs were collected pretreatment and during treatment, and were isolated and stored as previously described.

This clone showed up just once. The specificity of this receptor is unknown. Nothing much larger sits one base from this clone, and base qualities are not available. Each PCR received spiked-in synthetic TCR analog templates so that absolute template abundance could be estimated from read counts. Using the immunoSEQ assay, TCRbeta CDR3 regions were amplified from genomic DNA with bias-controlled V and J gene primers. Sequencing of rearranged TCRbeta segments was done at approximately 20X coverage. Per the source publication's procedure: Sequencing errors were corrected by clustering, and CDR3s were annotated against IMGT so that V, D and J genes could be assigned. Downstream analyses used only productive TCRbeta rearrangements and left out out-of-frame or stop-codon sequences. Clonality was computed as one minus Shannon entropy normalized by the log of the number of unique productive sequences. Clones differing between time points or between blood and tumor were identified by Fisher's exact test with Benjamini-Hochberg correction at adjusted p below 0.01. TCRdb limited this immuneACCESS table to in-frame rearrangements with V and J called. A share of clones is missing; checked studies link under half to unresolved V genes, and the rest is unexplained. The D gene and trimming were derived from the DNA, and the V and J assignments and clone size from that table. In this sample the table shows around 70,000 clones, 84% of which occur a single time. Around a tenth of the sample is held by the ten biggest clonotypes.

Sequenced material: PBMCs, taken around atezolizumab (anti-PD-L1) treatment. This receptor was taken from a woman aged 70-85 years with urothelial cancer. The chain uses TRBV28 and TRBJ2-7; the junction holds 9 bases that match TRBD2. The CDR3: CASSFYLAGASYEQYF. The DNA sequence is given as TGTGCCAGCAGTTTTTACTTAGCGGGAGCCTCCTACGAGCAGTACTTC.